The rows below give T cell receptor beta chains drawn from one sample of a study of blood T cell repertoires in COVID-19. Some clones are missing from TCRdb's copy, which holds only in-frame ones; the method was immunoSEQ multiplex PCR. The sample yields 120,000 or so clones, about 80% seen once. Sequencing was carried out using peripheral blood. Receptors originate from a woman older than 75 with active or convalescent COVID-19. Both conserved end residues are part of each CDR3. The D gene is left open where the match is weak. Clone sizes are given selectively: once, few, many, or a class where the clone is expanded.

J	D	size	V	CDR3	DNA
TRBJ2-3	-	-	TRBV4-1	CASSQDTGLFTDTQYF	TGCGCCAGCAGCCAAGATACAGGGTTGTTCACAGATACGCAGTATTTT
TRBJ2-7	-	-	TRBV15	CATSLRGSYEQYF	TGTGCCACCAGCCTTCGGGGCTCCTACGAGCAGTACTTC
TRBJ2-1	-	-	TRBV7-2	CASSLGRWRRGEQFF	TGTGCCAGCAGCTTAGGACGGTGGAGGAGGGGTGAGCAGTTCTTC
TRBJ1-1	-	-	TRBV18	CASSPLQNTEAFF	TGTGCCAGCTCACCATTACAGAACACTGAAGCTTTCTTT
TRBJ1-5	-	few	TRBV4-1	CASSPMEGPQHF	TGCGCCAGCAGCCCTATGGAGGGGCCCCAGCATTTT
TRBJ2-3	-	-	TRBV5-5	CASSLRGGEDTQYF	TGTGCCAGCAGCTTAAGGGGGGGCGAAGATACGCAGTATTTT
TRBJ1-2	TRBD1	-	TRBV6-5	CASSHRGVNYGYTF	TGTGCCAGCAGCCACAGGGGGGTCAACTATGGCTACACCTTC
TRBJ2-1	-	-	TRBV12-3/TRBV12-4	CASSLVVGQGPFF	TGTGCCAGCAGTTTAGTTGTCGGGCAGGGTCCGTTCTTC
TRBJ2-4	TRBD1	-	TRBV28	CASSSHRDRDRVAKNIQYF	TGTGCCAGCAGTTCCCACCGCGACCGGGACAGGGTGGCCAAAAACATTCAGTACTTC
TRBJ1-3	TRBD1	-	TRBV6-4	CASSVVRGRRSNSGNTIYF	TGTGCCAGCAGTGTTGTCAGGGGGCGCAGAAGTAACTCTGGAAACACCATATATTTT
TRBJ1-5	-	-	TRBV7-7	CASSLSRQPQHF	TGTGCCAGCAGCCTGAGTCGCCAGCCCCAGCATTTT
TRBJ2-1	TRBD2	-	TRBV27	CASSMTSGSWNEQFF	TGTGCCAGCAGTATGACTAGCGGGAGCTGGAATGAGCAGTTCTTC
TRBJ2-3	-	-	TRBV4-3	CASSQGGQADTQYF	TGCGCCAGCAGCCAGGGGGGGCAGGCAGATACGCAGTATTTT
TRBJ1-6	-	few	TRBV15	CATSRDNGSPLHF	TGTGCCACCAGCAGGGACAACGGTTCACCCCTCCACTTT
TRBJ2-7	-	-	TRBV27	CASSIIYSSYEQYF	TGTGCCAGCAGTATTATCTACAGCTCCTACGAGCAGTACTTC
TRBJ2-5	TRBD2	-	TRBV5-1	CASSSAGAQETQYF	TGCGCCAGCAGTTCAGCGGGAGCTCAAGAGACCCAGTACTTC
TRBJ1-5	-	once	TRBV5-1	CASSLGGGNNQPQHF	TGCGCCAGCAGCTTGGGCGGCGGGAACAATCAGCCCCAGCATTTT
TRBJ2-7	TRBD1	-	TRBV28	CASSALTGALYEQYF	TGTGCCAGCAGTGCCCTGACAGGGGCCTTGTACGAGCAGTACTTC
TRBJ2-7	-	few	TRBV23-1	CASSPPDYEQYF	TGCGCCAGCAGCCCTCCAGATTACGAGCAGTACTTC
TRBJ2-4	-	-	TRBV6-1	CASSEAPPGMTKNIQYF	TGTGCCAGCAGTGAAGCTCCACCGGGGATGACCAAAAACATTCAGTACTTC
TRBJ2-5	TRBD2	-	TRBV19	CASSRRASGSETQYF	TGTGCCAGTAGTAGGAGGGCTAGCGGGAGTGAGACCCAGTACTTC
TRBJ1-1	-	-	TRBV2	CASSEAGRGTEAFF	TGTGCCAGCAGTGAGGCGGGGCGCGGCACTGAAGCTTTCTTT
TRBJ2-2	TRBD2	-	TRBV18	CASSPLPLAGGSSGELFF	TGTGCCAGCTCACCACTGCCTCTCGCGGGAGGGTCCTCCGGGGAGCTGTTTTTT
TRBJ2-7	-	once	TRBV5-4	CASSLTGDYEQYF	TGTGCCAGCAGTCTCACTGGTGACTACGAGCAGTACTTC
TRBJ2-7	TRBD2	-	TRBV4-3	CASSQGLAGDRYEQYF	TGCGCCAGCAGCCAAGGACTAGCGGGAGACCGCTACGAGCAGTACTTC
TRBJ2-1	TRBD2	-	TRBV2	CASSLPGLAGIRTDEQFF	TGTGCCAGCAGTTTGCCGGGACTAGCGGGAATTAGGACGGATGAGCAGTTCTTC
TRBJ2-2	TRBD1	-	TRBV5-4	CASSRDRTGELFF	TGTGCCAGCAGCCGGGACAGAACCGGGGAGCTGTTTTTT
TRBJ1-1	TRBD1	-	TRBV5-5	CASSPEGVGQGKMNTEAFF	TGTGCCAGCAGCCCGGAGGGGGTGGGACAGGGGAAGATGAACACTGAAGCTTTCTTT
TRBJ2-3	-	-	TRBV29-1	CSSNTDTQYF	TGCAGCTCAAACACAGATACGCAGTATTTT
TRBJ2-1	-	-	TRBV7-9	CASSLVVSSEQFF	TGTGCCAGCAGCTTAGTCGTGAGTTCTGAGCAGTTCTTC
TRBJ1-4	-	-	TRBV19	CASHKRPPEKLFF	TGTGCCAGCCATAAGAGGCCACCCGAAAAACTGTTTTTT
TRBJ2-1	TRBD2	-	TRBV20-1	CSASSAGRPYNEQFF	TGCAGTGCTAGTTCAGCGGGAAGACCCTACAATGAGCAGTTCTTC
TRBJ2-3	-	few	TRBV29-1	CSVVTPVRDTQYF	TGCAGCGTCGTAACCCCAGTCCGAGATACGCAGTATTTT
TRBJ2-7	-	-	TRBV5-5	CASSLSSYEQYF	TGTGCCAGCAGCCTGAGCTCCTACGAGCAGTACTTC